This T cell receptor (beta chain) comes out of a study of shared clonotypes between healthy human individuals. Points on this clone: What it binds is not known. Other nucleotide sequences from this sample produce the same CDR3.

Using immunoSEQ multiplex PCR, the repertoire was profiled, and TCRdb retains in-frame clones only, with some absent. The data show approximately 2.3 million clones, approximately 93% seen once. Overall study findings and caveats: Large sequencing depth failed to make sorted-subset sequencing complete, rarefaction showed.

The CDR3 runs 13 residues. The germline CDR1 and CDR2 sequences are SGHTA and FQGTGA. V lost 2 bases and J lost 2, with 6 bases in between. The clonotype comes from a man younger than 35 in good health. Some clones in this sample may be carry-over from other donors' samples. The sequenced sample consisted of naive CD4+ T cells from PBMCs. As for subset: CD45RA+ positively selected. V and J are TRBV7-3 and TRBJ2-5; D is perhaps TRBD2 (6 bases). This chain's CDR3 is CASSLLAQETQYF. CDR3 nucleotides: TGTGCCAGCAGCTTACTAGCGCAAGAGACCCAGTACTTC. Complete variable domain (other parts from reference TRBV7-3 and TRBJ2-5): GAGVSQTPSNKVTEKGKYVELRCDPISGHTALYWYRQSLGQGPEFLIYFQGTGAADDSGLPNDRFFAVRPEGSVSTLKIQRTERGDSAVYLCASSLLAQETQYFGPGTRLLVL.